This T cell receptor (beta chain) was sequenced for a study of identical twins. This clonotype was seen many times. Its antigen remains unidentified. Via MiXCR, TCRdb re-called the 5' RACE reads, giving one row per CDR3 protein. The sample yields hundreds of thousands of distinct CDR3 sequences, 8.5% to 9.5% seen once. Study results and caveats: Monozygotic twin pairs showed more out-of-frame TCR alpha sharing than models estimated. Interpretation of the results relied on cross-sectional statistical analysis and not on following the same donors. Abundant cord blood beta clonotypes carried fewer insertions; memory repertoires showed none.

These sequences were also reported in another study, on yellow fever vaccine responses in identical twins.

The TCR was taken from a woman between 18 and 29 years old in good health. Sequencing input: PBMCs.

This CDR3 is CASSPGRGHYEQYF. CDR3 DNA sequence: TGCGCCAGCAGCCCGGGGAGGGGGCACTACGAGCAGTACTTC. This sequence joins TRBV10-2 and TRBJ2-7; D tentatively fits TRBD1 or TRBD2 (7 bases each). The V end lost 6 bases, the J end lost 3 bases, and 15 bases lay between the germline ends. Germline CDR1 WSHSY, CDR2 SAAADI. The length of the CDR3 is 14 residues.